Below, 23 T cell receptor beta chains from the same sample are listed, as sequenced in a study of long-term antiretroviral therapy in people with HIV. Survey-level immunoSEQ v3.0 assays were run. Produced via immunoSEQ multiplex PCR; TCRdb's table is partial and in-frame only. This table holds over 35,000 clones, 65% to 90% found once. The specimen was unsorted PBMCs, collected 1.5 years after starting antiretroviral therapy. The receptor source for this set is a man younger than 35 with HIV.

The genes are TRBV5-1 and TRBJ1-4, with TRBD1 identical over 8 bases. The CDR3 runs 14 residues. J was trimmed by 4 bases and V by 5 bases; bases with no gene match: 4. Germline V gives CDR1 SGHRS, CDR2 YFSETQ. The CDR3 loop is CASREGQGNEKLFF. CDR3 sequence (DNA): TGCGCCAGCAGGGAAGGACAGGGTAATGAAAAACTGTTTTTT. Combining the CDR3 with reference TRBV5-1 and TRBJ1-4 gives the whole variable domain KAGVTQTPRYLIKTRGQQVTLSCSPISGHRSVSWYQQTPGQGLQFLFEYFSETQRNKGNFPGRFSGRQFSNSRSEMNVSTLELGDSALYLCASREGQGNEKLFFGSGTQLSVL.

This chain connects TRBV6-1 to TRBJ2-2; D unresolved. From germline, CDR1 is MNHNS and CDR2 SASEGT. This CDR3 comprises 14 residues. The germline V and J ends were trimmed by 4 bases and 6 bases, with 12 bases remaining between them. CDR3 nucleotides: TGTGCCAGCAGTGCTGGAGTTTCTGCCGGGGAGCTGTTTTTT. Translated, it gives CASSAGVSAGELFF.

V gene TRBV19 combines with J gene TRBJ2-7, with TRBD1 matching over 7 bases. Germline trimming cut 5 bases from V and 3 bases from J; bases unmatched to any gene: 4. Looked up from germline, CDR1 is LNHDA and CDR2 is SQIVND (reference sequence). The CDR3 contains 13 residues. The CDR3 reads CASSRTGVYEQYF. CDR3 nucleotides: TGTGCCAGTAGTCGTACAGGGGTCTACGAGCAGTACTTC. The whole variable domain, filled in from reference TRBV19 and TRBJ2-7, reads DGGITQSPKYLFRKEGQNVTLSCEQNLNHDAMYWYRQDPGQGLRLIYYSQIVNDFQKGDIAEGYSVSREKKESFPLTVTSAQKNPTAFYLCASSRTGVYEQYFGPGTRLTVT.

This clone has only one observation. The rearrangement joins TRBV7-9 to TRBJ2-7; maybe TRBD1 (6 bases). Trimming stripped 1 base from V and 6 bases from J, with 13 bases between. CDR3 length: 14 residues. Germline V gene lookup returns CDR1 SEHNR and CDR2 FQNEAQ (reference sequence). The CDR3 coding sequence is TGTGCCAGCAGCTTAGGACGGGACACCCTCGAGCAGTACTTC. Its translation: CASSLGRDTLEQYF.

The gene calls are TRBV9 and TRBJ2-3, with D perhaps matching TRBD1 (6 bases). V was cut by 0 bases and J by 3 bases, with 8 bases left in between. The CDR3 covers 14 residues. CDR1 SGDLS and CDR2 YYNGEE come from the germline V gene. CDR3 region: CASSVERGTDTQYF. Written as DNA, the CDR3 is TGTGCCAGCAGCGTAGAAAGGGGGACAGATACGCAGTATTTT.

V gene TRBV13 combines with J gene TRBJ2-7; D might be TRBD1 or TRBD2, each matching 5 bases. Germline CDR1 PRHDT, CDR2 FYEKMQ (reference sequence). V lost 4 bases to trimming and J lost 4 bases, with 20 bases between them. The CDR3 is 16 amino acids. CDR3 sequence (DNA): TGTGCCAGCAGCTCCCCCCGGGACGTCGGGAAATACGAGCAGTACTTC. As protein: CASSSPRDVGKYEQYF.

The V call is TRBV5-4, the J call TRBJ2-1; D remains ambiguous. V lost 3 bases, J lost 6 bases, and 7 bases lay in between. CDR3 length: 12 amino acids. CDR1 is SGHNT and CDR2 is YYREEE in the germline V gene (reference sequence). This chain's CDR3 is CASSSVLNEQFF. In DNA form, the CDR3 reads TGTGCCAGCAGCTCGGTTCTCAATGAGCAGTTCTTC.

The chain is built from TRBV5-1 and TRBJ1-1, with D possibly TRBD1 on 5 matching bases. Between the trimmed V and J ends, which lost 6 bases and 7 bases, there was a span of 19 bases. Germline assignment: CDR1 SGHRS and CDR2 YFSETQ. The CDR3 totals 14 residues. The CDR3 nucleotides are TGCGCCAGCAAGCGGACAACGGAGGTCGGTGAAGCTTTCTTT. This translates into CASKRTTEVGEAFF. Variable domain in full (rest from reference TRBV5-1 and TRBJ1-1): KAGVTQTPRYLIKTRGQQVTLSCSPISGHRSVSWYQQTPGQGLQFLFEYFSETQRNKGNFPGRFSGRQFSNSRSEMNVSTLELGDSALYLCASKRTTEVGEAFFGQGTRLTVV.

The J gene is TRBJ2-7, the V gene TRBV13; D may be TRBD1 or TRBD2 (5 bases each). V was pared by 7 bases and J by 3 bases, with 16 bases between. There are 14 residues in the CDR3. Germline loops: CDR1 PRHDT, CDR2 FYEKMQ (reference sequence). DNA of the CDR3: TGTGCCAGCACCCCGGGGCTGGGGGACTACGAGCAGTACTTC. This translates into CASTPGLGDYEQYF. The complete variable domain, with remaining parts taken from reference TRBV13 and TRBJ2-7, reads AAGVIQSPRHLIKEKRETATLKCYPIPRHDTVYWYQQGPGQDPQFLISFYEKMQSDKGSIPDRFSAQQFSDYHSELNMSSLELGDSALYFCASTPGLGDYEQYFGPGTRLTVT.

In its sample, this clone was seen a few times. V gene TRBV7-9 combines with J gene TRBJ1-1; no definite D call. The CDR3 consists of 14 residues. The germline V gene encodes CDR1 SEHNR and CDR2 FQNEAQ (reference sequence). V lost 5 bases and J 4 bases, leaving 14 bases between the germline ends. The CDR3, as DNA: TGTGCCAGCAGCCACGGACGCCGAGGCACTGAAGCTTTCTTT. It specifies CASSHGRRGTEAFF.

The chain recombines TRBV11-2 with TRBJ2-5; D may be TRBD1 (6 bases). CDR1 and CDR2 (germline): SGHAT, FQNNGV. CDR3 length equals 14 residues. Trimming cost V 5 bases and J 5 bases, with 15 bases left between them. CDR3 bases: TGTGCCAGCAGCCCCACAGGGTTTCGGGAGACCCAGTACTTC. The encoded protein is CASSPTGFRETQYF.

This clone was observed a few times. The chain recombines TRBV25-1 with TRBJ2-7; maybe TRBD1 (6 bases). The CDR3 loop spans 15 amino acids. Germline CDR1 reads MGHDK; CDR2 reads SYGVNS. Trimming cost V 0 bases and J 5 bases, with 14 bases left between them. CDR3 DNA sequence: TGTGCCAGCAGTGAATACGAGACAGGAAGGCACGAGCAGTACTTC. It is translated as CASSEYETGRHEQYF.

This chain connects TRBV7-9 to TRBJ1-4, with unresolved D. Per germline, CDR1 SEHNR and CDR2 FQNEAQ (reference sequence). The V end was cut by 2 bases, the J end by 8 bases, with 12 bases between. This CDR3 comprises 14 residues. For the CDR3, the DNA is TGTGCCAGCAGCTTAAGTCCCACGCACGAAAAACTGTTTTTT. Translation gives CASSLSPTHEKLFF. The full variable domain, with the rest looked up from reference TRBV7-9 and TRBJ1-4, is DTGVSQNPRHKITKRGQNVTFRCDPISEHNRLYWYRQTLGQGPEFLTYFQNEAQLEKSRLLSDRFSAERPKGSFSTLEIQRTEQGDSAMYLCASSLSPTHEKLFFGSGTQLSVL.

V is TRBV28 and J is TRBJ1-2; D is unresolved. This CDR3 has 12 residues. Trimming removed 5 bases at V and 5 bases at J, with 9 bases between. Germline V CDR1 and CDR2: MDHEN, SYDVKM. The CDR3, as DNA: TGTGCCAGCAGTGGGAACGCATATGGCTACACCTTC. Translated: CASSGNAYGYTF.

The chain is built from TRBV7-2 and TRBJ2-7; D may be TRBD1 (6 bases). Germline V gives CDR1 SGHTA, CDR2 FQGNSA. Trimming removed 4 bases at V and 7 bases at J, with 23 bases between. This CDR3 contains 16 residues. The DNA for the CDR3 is TGTGCCAGCAGCTGGAACGCCGGGACATCCTTGGGGGAGCAGTACTTC. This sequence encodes CASSWNAGTSLGEQYF.

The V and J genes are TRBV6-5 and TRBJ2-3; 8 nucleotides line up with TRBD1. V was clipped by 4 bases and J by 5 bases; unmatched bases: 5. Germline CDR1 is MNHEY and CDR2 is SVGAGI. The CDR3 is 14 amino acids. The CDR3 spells CASSFGQGVDTQYF. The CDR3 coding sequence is TGTGCCAGCAGTTTTGGACAGGGAGTAGATACGCAGTATTTT.

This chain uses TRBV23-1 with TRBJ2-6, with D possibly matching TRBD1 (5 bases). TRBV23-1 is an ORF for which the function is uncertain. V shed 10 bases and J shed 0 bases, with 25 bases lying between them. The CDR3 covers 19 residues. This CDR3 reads CATPQESADTRSGANVLTF. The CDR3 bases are TGCGCCACCCCGCAGGAGTCCGCGGACACCCGCTCTGGGGCCAACGTCCTGACTTTC.

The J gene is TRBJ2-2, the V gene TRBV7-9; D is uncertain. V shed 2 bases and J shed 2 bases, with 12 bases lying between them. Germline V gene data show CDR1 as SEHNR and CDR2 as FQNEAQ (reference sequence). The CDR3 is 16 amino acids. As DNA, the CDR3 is TGTGCCAGCAGCTTAACAGCAGTATATAACACCGGGGAGCTGTTTTTT. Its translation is CASSLTAVYNTGELFF. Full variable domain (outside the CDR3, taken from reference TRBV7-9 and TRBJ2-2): DTGVSQNPRHKITKRGQNVTFRCDPISEHNRLYWYRQTLGQGPEFLTYFQNEAQLEKSRLLSDRFSAERPKGSFSTLEIQRTEQGDSAMYLCASSLTAVYNTGELFFGEGSRLTVL.

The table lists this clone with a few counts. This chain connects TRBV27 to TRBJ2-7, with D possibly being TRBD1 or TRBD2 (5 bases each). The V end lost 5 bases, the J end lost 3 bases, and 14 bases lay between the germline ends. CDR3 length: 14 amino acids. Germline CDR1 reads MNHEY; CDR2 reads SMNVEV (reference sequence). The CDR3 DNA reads TGTGCCAGCAGTACAGGAGGACCCAACTACGAGCAGTACTTC. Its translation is CASSTGGPNYEQYF.

The CDR3 sequence: CASTSGLQETQYF. The CDR3 DNA is TGTGCCAGCACCTCGGGACTTCAAGAGACCCAGTACTTC. J is TRBJ2-5 and V is TRBV28, with D possibly TRBD2 on 6 matching bases. Germline assignment: CDR1 MDHEN and CDR2 SYDVKM. The CDR3 runs to 13 residues. With 7 bases removed from V and 2 bases from J, the gap between germline ends came to 11 bases.

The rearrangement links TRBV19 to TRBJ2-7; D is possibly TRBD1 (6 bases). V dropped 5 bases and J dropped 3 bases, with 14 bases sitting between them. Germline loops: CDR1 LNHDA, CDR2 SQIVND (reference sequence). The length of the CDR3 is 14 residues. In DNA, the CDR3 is TGTGCCAGTAGTTTACAGGGCCGGGGCTACGAGCAGTACTTC. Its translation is CASSLQGRGYEQYF.

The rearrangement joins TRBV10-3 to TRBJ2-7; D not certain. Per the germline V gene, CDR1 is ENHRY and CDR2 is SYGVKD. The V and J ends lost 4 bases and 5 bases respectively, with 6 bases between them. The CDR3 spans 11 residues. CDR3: CAISVLDEQYF. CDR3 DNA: TGTGCCATCAGTGTCCTTGACGAGCAGTACTTC.

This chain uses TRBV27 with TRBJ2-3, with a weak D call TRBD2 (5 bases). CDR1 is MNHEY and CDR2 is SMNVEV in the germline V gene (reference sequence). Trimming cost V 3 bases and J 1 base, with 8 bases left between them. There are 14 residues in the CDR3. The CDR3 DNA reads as TGTGCCAGCAGTTTCGGGGTGGGCACAGATACGCAGTATTTT. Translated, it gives CASSFGVGTDTQYF.